Below, one TCR beta chain is given with its context. The record originates from a study of memory CD4+ T cells and cytomegalovirus serostatus. Across the whole study: Healthy Belgian adult donors included about nine CMV-positive and some 24 CMV-negative people.

Single viable CD3+CD4+CD8-CD45RO+ cells were sorted as the memory CD4+ T cells. Total CD4+ T cells were enriched by CD4 positive selection. Under the authors' procedure: After removing out-of-frame reads, 2.3 million or so distinct TCRbeta sequences remained. Produced via immunoSEQ multiplex PCR; TCRdb's table is partial and in-frame only. For V, J and clone size, that table is used; D and trimming come from the DNA. The sample lists just under 95,000 clones, 80% occurring once. This clonotype was obtained from an adult in good health and CMV-seropositive. Sequenced input: memory CD4+ T cells from blood.

CDR3: CASSLRTGNLETQYF. The DNA for the CDR3 is TGTGCCAGCAGCCTTCGGACAGGGAATTTAGAGACCCAGTACTTC. The chain has TRBV9 and TRBJ2-5, with 8 positions matching TRBD1. The CDR3 is made up of 15 amino acids. Per germline, CDR1 SGDLS and CDR2 YYNGEE. The ends lost 4 bases at V and 4 bases at J; junction bases unmatched: 9.